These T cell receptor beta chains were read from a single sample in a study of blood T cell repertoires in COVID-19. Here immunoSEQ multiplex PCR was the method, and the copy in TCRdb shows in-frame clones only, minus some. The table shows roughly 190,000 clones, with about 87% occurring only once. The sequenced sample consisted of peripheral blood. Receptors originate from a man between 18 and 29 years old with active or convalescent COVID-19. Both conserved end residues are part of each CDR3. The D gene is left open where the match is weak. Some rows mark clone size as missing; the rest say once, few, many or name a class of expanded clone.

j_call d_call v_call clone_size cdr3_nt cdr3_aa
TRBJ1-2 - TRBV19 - TGTGCCAGTAGTACCACGCTGGGAGGCGGCGGCTACACCTTC CASSTTLGGGGYTF
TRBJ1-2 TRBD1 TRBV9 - TGTGCCAGCAGCGTCGATCCGGGACAGCACTATGGCTACACCTTC CASSVDPGQHYGYTF
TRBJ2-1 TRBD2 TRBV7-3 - TGTGCCAGCAGCTTTGGTAGCGGGAGTCTCAATGAGCAGTTCTTC CASSFGSGSLNEQFF
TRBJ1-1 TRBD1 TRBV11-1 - TGTGCCAGCAGCTTAGACCCGGACAGGCCTAACACTGAAGCTTTCTTT CASSLDPDRPNTEAFF
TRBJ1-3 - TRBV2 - TGTGCCAGCAGGGAGGAACACACCATATATTTT CASREEHTIYF
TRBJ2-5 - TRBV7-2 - TGTGCCAGCAGTCCTCCGGGACTTCCATTGTCGGAGACCCAGTACTTC CASSPPGLPLSETQYF
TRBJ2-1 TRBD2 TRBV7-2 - TGTGCCAGCAGCTTAGGGTTAGCGGGGTCAGAGGTGCAGTTCTTC CASSLGLAGSEVQFF
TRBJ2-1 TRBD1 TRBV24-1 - TGTGCCACCAGTGACCCTCGTCGACAGGGAAGGGACTACAATGAGCAGTTCTTC CATSDPRRQGRDYNEQFF
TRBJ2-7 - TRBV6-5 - TGTGCCAGCGCCCCCACTAATTACGAGCAGTACTTC CASAPTNYEQYF
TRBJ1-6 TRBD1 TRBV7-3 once TGTGCCAGCAGCCCAACAGGGGGCAAGACACCCCTCCACTTT CASSPTGGKTPLHF
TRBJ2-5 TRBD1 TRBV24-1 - TGTGCCACCAGTGACTTAACCTCGACAGGGGCCCAAGAGACCCAGTACTTC CATSDLTSTGAQETQYF
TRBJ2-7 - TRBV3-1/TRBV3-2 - TGTGCCAGCAGCCGAGGGGACACTTCCTACGAGCAGTACTTC CASSRGDTSYEQYF
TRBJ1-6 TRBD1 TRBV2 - TGTGCCAGCATGCGGGACAGGGAATCACCCCTCCACTTT CASMRDRESPLHF
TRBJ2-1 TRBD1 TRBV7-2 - TGTGCCAGCAGCCCGCGGGGACAGGGGGCGATTGGGTCCTACAATGAGCAGTTCTTC CASSPRGQGAIGSYNEQFF
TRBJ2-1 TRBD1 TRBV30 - TGTGCCTGGAGTGGGGGACAGATCACTGAGCAGTTCTTC CAWSGGQITEQFF
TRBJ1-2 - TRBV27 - TGTGCCAGCAGTTCCCTCGCCGGTGAGCCTGGGGGCGGCTACACCTTC CASSSLAGEPGGGYTF
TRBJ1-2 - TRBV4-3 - TGCGCCAGCAGCCATCAGGGTACCCCTGAAAGCGGCTACACCTTC CASSHQGTPESGYTF
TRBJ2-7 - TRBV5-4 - TGTGCCAGCCGTCTGAAAGGACTGGCCTACGAGCAGTACTTC CASRLKGLAYEQYF
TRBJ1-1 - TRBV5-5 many TGTGCCAGCAGCTTGGGACAGGACAGCGCTGAAGCTTTCTTT CASSLGQDSAEAFF
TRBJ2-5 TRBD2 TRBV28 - TGTGCCAGCGACTCAGGACTAGCGGGTCGAGAGACCCAGTACTTC CASDSGLAGRETQYF
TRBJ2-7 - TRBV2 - TGTGCCAGCATAACCCCGGACAGCTCCTACGAGCAGTACTTC CASITPDSSYEQYF
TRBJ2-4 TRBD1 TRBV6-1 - TGTGCCAGCAGTGAAAGACCACCCGGGACAGGGGGGAACATTCAGTACTTC CASSERPPGTGGNIQYF
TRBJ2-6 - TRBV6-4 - TGTGCCAGCAGGAGTTCGGGGGCCAACGTCCTGACTTTC CASRSSGANVLTF
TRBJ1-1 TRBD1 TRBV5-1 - TGCGCCAGCAGCCATTCAGGGACAGGGGTCACTGAAGCTTTCTTT CASSHSGTGVTEAFF
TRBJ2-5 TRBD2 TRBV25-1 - TGTGCCAGCAGTGAACTAGCGGGCGGAACGGAGACCCAGTACTTC CASSELAGGTETQYF
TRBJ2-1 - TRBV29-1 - TGCAGCGTTCTGAGCATTGGAGACAATGAGCAGTTCTTC CSVLSIGDNEQFF
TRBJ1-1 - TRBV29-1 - TGCAGCGTTACAAAAATGAACACTGAAGCTTTCTTT CSVTKMNTEAFF
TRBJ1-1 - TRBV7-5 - TGTGCCAGAAGCTTAGCGTCGGGGTTCGGCGACACTGAAGCTTTCTTT CARSLASGFGDTEAFF
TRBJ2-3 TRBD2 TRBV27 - TGTGCCAGCAGTTTAATTCTGGTAGCGGGGGGGCCGGATACGCAGTATTTT CASSLILVAGGPDTQYF
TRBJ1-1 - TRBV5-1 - TGCGCCAGCACCCTCCAGGGCGCCACTGAAGCTTTCTTT CASTLQGATEAFF
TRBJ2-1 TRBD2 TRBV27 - TGTGCCAGCAGTTTACTGGGGGAGGGCCCCTACAATGAGCAGTTCTTC CASSLLGEGPYNEQFF
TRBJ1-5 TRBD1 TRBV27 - TGTGCCAGCAGACAACAGGGGGGAGTAGTTCAGCCCCAGCATTTT CASRQQGGVVQPQHF
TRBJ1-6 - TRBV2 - TGTGCCAGCAGTCCACACAGAGAAGGTTCACCCCTCCACTTT CASSPHREGSPLHF
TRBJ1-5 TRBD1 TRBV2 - TGTGCCAGCACCCCGACAGGGTATAGCAATCAGCCCCAGCATTTT CASTPTGYSNQPQHF
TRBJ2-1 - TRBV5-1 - TGCGCCAGCAGCTTGCAGAATGAGCAGTTCTTC CASSLQNEQFF
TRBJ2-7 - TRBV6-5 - TGTGCCAGCTCCACTCCAGGGAGGCGCGGTTACGAGCAGTACTTC CASSTPGRRGYEQYF
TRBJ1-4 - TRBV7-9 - TGTGCCAGCAGCTTAGGACAGGCTAATGAAAAACTGTTTTTT CASSLGQANEKLFF
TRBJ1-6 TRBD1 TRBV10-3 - TGTGCCAATGGGGACAGTTATAATTCACCCCTCCACTTT CANGDSYNSPLHF
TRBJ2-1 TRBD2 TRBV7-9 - TGTGCCAGCAGCTTAGCGGGAGGGCATATTGAGCAGTTCTTC CASSLAGGHIEQFF
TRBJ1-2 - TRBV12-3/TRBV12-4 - TGTGCCAGCAGTTTTTACCCAGGGGACTACACCTTC CASSFYPGDYTF
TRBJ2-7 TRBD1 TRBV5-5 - TGTGCCAGCACCCTAAGACAGGGGGCTTACGAGCAGTACTTC CASTLRQGAYEQYF
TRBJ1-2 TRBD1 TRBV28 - TGTGCCAGCAGTTTATTTCGCGTGACAGGGGGCGATGGCTACACCTTC CASSLFRVTGGDGYTF
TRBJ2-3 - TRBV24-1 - TGTGCCACCAGTGATTTATCATCAGATACGCAGTATTTT CATSDLSSDTQYF
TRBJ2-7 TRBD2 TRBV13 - TGTGCCAGCAGCTTAATCCAGCGGGAGGGCCCCCAGTACTTC CASSLIQREGPQYF
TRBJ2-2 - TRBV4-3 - TGCGCCAGCAGCCAAGAGAAACAGGGGAGGACCGGGGAGCTGTTTTTT CASSQEKQGRTGELFF
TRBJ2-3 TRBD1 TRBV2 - TGTGCCAGCAGTGAGGCGACAGGGGGGACAGATACGCAGTATTTT CASSEATGGTDTQYF
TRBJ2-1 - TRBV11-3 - TGTGCCAGCAGCCCGGACTATAGCTCCTACAATGAGCAGTTCTTC CASSPDYSSYNEQFF
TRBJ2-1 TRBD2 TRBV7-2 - TGTGCCAGCAGCTTAGTACCCACTAGCGGGACGGGTGCTGAGCAGTTCTTC CASSLVPTSGTGAEQFF
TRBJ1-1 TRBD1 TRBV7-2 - TGTGCCAGCAGCCCATTACAGGGGGCTATCACTGAAGCTTTCTTT CASSPLQGAITEAFF
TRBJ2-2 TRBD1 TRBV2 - TGTGCCAGCAGCCAGGGGACAGCTACCGGGGAGCTGTTTTTT CASSQGTATGELFF
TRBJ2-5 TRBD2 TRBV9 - TGTGCCAGCAGCGGGAGCGGGGGGAAGACCCAGTACTTC CASSGSGGKTQYF
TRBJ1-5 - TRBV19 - TGTGCCAGTAGTATGAGGTCCTGGGGCAATCAGCCCCAGCATTTT CASSMRSWGNQPQHF
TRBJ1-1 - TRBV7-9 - TGTGCCAGCAGCCCTCGAGGGACTGCGCTCACTGAAGCTTTCTTT CASSPRGTALTEAFF
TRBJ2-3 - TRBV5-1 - TGCGCCAGCAGCTTGGCTGTTGGGGACTTCAGCACAGATACGCAGTATTTT CASSLAVGDFSTDTQYF
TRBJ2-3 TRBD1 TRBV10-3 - TGTGCCATCACTCCGGGACAGTCCACAGATACGCAGTATTTT CAITPGQSTDTQYF